A selection of T cell receptor beta chains follows, all from one sample in a study of T cells after yellow fever vaccination. TCRdb reprocessed the 5' RACE reads with MiXCR, giving one entry per CDR3 protein. Among a few hundred thousand distinct CDR3 sequences listed, over 5% were seen once. Source: PBMCs, taken 5 days after the yellow fever booster vaccination. These TCRs come from a man aged 25-45 years who received the YFV17D yellow fever vaccine. Each CDR3 is given with its conserved first and last residue. Each record gives: clone size, J gene, V gene, D gene, CDR3 protein, CDR3 DNA. D genes are given only for firm matches. The listing skips clone size in some rows; elsewhere it reads once, few, many or a size class.

clone_size: NA
j_call: TRBJ2-5
v_call: TRBV20-1
d_call: TRBD2
cdr3_aa: CSARDTAAGALETQYF
cdr3_nt: TGCAGTGCTAGAGATACGGCAGCGGGAGCTCTGGAGACCCAGTACTTC

clone_size: NA
j_call: TRBJ2-2
v_call: TRBV19
d_call: NA
cdr3_aa: CASSLTGIGNTGELFF
cdr3_nt: TGTGCCAGTAGCTTGACAGGCATCGGGAACACCGGGGAGCTGTTTTTT

clone_size: NA
j_call: TRBJ2-1
v_call: TRBV7-9
d_call: NA
cdr3_aa: CASAARLGGYNEQFF
cdr3_nt: TGTGCCAGCGCGGCCAGACTAGGGGGGTACAATGAGCAGTTCTTC

clone_size: NA
j_call: TRBJ2-2
v_call: TRBV18
d_call: NA
cdr3_aa: CASSPPTLAETGELFF
cdr3_nt: TGTGCCAGCTCACCACCCACACTAGCAGAGACCGGGGAGCTGTTTTTT

clone_size: NA
j_call: TRBJ1-4
v_call: TRBV21-1
d_call: NA
cdr3_aa: CASSNSAGINEKLFF
cdr3_nt: TGTGCCAGCAGCAATTCGGCAGGGATTAATGAAAAACTGTTTTTT

clone_size: many
j_call: TRBJ2-3
v_call: TRBV9
d_call: NA
cdr3_aa: CASSVEGSGYTDTQYF
cdr3_nt: TGTGCCAGCAGCGTAGAGGGTAGCGGATACACAGATACGCAGTATTTT

clone_size: few
j_call: TRBJ2-2
v_call: TRBV30
d_call: NA
cdr3_aa: CAGTGTAAAGELFF
cdr3_nt: TGTGCCGGAACCGGGACGGCGGCGGCCGGGGAGCTGTTTTTT

clone_size: NA
j_call: TRBJ2-3
v_call: TRBV29-1
d_call: NA
cdr3_aa: CSVAFGGTRNTDTQYF
cdr3_nt: TGCAGCGTCGCATTCGGTGGGACACGGAACACAGATACGCAGTATTTT

clone_size: many
j_call: TRBJ2-7
v_call: TRBV10-3
d_call: NA
cdr3_aa: CAIQNGTVTYEQYF
cdr3_nt: TGTGCCATTCAAAACGGGACGGTGACCTACGAGCAGTACTTC

clone_size: many
j_call: TRBJ2-5
v_call: TRBV7-2
d_call: TRBD2
cdr3_aa: CASSWWEGQETQYF
cdr3_nt: TGTGCCAGCAGCTGGTGGGAGGGCCAAGAGACCCAGTACTTC

clone_size: NA
j_call: TRBJ2-1
v_call: TRBV20-1
d_call: TRBD2
cdr3_aa: CCVVAGEGSFYNEQFF
cdr3_nt: TGCTGTGTGGTAGCGGGAGAGGGCAGCTTCTACAATGAGCAGTTCTTC

clone_size: few
j_call: TRBJ2-7
v_call: TRBV21-1
d_call: NA
cdr3_aa: CASSEQYF
cdr3_nt: TGTGCCAGCAGCGAGCAGTACTTC

clone_size: few
j_call: TRBJ2-7
v_call: TRBV7-2
d_call: NA
cdr3_aa: CASSFARGEQYF
cdr3_nt: TGTGCCAGCAGCTTCGCGCGGGGCGAGCAGTACTTC

clone_size: few
j_call: TRBJ1-1
v_call: TRBV27
d_call: TRBD1
cdr3_aa: CASRLQGAGTEAFF
cdr3_nt: TGTGCCAGCCGACTTCAGGGGGCCGGCACTGAAGCTTTCTTT